This T cell receptor (beta chain) was sequenced during a study of blood T cell repertoires in COVID-19. Study information: Both acute and convalescent COVID-19 samples were obtained from the United States, Italy and Spain.

The V end lost 6 bases, the J end lost 4 bases, and 19 bases lay between the germline ends. CDR3 length: 16 residues. Germline V CDR1 and CDR2: ENHRY, SYGVKD. Original processing notes: Quantification of nucleated cells was approximated via reference gene primer amplification. Produced via immunoSEQ multiplex PCR; TCRdb's table is partial and in-frame only. V, J and clone size reflect that table, while D and trimming were determined from the DNA. The table lists roughly 300,000 clones, over 75% of them singletons. The sequenced sample consisted of peripheral blood. The rearrangement links TRBV10-3 to TRBJ2-1; possibly TRBD2 for D (6 bases). This receptor was identified in a woman aged 45 to 65 who had recovered from COVID-19. The CDR3 reads CAIRPEPGRGYNEQFF. The CDR3 DNA reads as TGTGCCATCAGGCCAGAACCGGGACGGGGGTACAATGAGCAGTTCTTC.